This T cell receptor beta chain came from a study of blood T cell repertoires in COVID-19. Study background: From the United States, Italy and Spain came samples of acute and convalescent COVID-19.

Germline V CDR1 and CDR2: SGHTA, FQGTGA. Trimming took 5 bases from V and 9 from J, leaving 14 bases between them. This CDR3 contains 13 residues. Repertoires were generated with immunoSEQ multiplex PCR, while TCRdb's copy carries only in-frame clones and drops some. Of fewer than 200,000 clones listed, 85% are singletons. The receptor comes from a human donor with acute or convalescent COVID-19. The donor label of this sample is uncertain. This sequence joins TRBV7-3 and TRBJ2-1; weak D call: TRBD2 (5 bases). Material for sequencing was peripheral blood. Written as DNA, the CDR3 is TGTGCCAGCAGCCCAACGGAAGGACTTGAGCAGTTCTTC. Protein sequence: CASSPTEGLEQFF.